Listed below are T cell receptor beta chains from one sample, sequenced in a study of regulatory T cells in long-lasting Graves disease. Via MiXCR, TCRdb re-called the multiplex PCR reads, giving one row per CDR3 protein. The sample contains about 440,000 distinct CDR3 sequences, 16% of which appear only once. The same sample was also studied in work on T cells in Graves' hyperthyroidism and ophthalmopathy.

This specimen consisted of peripheral blood mononuclear cells (PBMCs), obtained at new diagnosis, from a patient treated with antithyroid drugs. Receptors originate from a woman aged 30 to 39 with Graves disease. CDR3s leave out the opening cysteine and the closing phenylalanine or tryptophan. Fields, in order: V gene, J gene, clone size, CDR3 protein. Only some rows state a clone size, as once, few, many or a class for expanded clones.

TRBV6-1	TRBJ2-7	few	ASKDRLNEQY
TRBV28	TRBJ2-5	many	ASSHYETQY
TRBV29-1	TRBJ2-2	many	SVEDRGGSGELF
TRBV12-3/TRBV12-4	TRBJ1-5	many	ASSLGDRGSNQPQH
TRBV25-1	TRBJ1-2	few	ASSEEGGTDYT
TRBV20-1	TRBJ1-1	many	SATRQDTEAF
TRBV27	TRBJ1-5	.	ASSFRAVNQPQH
TRBV6-5	TRBJ2-5	few	ASSYGNSGGETQY
TRBV5-1	TRBJ1-3	.	ASSLDPGGNTIY
TRBV12-3/TRBV12-4	.	many	ASRSSTGVRGEQY
TRBV3-1	TRBJ1-1	many	ASSLRQGHLNTEAF
TRBV9	TRBJ2-2	few	ASSARPPDSSNTGELF
TRBV7-9	.	few	ASSSSQGGPPQETQY
TRBV5-1	TRBJ2-2	.	ASRLAGGTGELF
TRBV28	TRBJ1-5	many	ASSSVLQPQH
TRBV20-1	TRBJ2-5	many	SASRQGPTETQY
TRBV4-1	.	.	ASSSTRYQY
TRBV12-3/TRBV12-4	TRBJ1-5	many	ASRLDSYSNQPQH
TRBV20-1	TRBJ2-1	many	SALPGSSYNEQF
TRBV11-2	TRBJ2-5	many	ASSLDPGQGRRETQY
TRBV28	TRBJ1-6	few	ATCRWMGNSPLH
TRBV7-2	TRBJ1-2	many	ASSLARANYGYT
TRBV5-1	TRBJ2-5	few	ASCTGVFQETQY
TRBV7-9	TRBJ2-5	many	ASSLGGKQETQY
TRBV2	TRBJ2-7	.	ASHAEMYEQY
TRBV28	TRBJ2-7	many	ASLGLAGGPGEQY
TRBV20-1	TRBJ2-7	many	SARVRLAGRSYEQY
TRBV18	TRBJ1-1	many	ASSPRPGPNTEAF
TRBV10-2	TRBJ2-7	.	ASRNLGGADEQY
TRBV6-2/TRBV6-3	TRBJ1-4	once	ASTTSGGQKLL
TRBV4-1	TRBJ1-5	.	ASSQERLPGQPQH
TRBV2	TRBJ2-3	many	ASSEDKGGNTQY
TRBV2	TRBJ2-4	many	ASREIGYLAKNIQY
TRBV28	TRBJ2-3	many	ASGGQSTDTQY
TRBV7-8	TRBJ1-1	many	ASSRGQWNTEAF
TRBV28	TRBJ2-7	many	ATRSSGNYEQY
TRBV6-1	TRBJ1-5	many	ASRQGPDNQPQH
TRBV3-1	TRBJ1-2	many	ASSQTGRGYGYT
TRBV28	TRBJ2-3	many	ASSSPGRTDTQY
TRBV15	TRBJ2-7	.	ATSRGGPHSYEQY
TRBV10-3	TRBJ2-2	.	AISPERGRKNTGELF
TRBV10-1	TRBJ2-1	.	ASSPVDFDRQF
TRBV28	TRBJ2-1	few	ASSLLAGGESSYNEQF
TRBV11-2	TRBJ1-5	many	ASSLTSLGQPQH
TRBV7-9	TRBJ1-3	few	ASSFGTGAMTIY
TRBV28	TRBJ2-5	many	AASTGGPGQETQY
TRBV30	TRBJ2-1	many	ACDGPYFNEQF
TRBV29-1	TRBJ2-2	many	SVSPGRSNTGELF
TRBV3-1	TRBJ1-1	.	ASSQVVDGHSAF
TRBV12-3/TRBV12-4	TRBJ2-7	many	ASRAEGTTYEQY